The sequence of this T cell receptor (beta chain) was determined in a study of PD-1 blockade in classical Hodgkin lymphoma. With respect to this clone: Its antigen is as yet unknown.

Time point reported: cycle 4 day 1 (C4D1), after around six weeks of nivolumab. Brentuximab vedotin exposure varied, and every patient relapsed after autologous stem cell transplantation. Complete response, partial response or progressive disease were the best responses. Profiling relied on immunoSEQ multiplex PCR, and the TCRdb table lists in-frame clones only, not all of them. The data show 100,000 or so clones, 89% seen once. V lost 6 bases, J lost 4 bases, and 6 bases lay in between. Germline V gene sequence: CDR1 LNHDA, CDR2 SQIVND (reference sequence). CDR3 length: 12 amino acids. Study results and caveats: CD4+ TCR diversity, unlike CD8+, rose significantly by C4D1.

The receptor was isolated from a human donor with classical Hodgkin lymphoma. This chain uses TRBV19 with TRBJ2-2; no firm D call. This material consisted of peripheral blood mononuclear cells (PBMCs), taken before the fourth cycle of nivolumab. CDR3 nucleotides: TGTGCCAGTAGGGCGAGCACCGGGGAGCTGTTTTTT. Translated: CASRASTGELFF.